The next 5 T cell receptor beta chains were all read from a single sample in a study of blood T cells in healthy people across ages. The authors ran a second PCR of about 6 to 11 cycles using a sample-barcoded 5' primer and a J-beta primer mix. TCRdb fed the 5' RACE reads into MiXCR, producing one record per CDR3 protein. There are roughly 2 million distinct CDR3 sequences in the sample; around half occur only once, and roughly 2% lies in the top ten. The sequenced sample consisted of blood. These TCRs come from a woman in her thirties or forties in good health.

J is TRBJ1-2 and V is TRBV5-1, with 11 bases matching TRBD1. The CDR3 contains 16 residues. CDR1 is SGHRS, CDR2 YFSETQ, per germline. Trimming at V came to 0 bases and at J to 3 bases, leaving 4 bases not matched to a gene. CDR3 nucleotides: TGCGCCAGCAGCTTGGTTGGGACAGGGGGAGACTATGGCTACACCTTC. This translates into CASSLVGTGGDYGYTF. Full variable domain (rest looked up from reference TRBV5-1 and TRBJ1-2): KAGVTQTPRYLIKTRGQQVTLSCSPISGHRSVSWYQQTPGQGLQFLFEYFSETQRNKGNFPGRFSGRQFSNSRSEMNVSTLELGDSALYLCASSLVGTGGDYGYTFGSGTRLTVV.

There are a few counts of this clonotype. The chain has TRBV7-2 and TRBJ2-1; TRBD1 aligns across 9 bases. The CDR3 sequence is 15 residues long. V was clipped by 5 bases and J by 3 bases; unmatched bases: 5. CDR1 and CDR2 (germline): SGHTA, FQGNSA. The CDR3 sequence: CASSQDRGHYNEQFF. The CDR3 DNA reads TGTGCCAGCAGCCAGGACAGGGGACACTACAATGAGCAGTTCTTC.

The rearrangement links TRBV12-3 or TRBV12-4 to TRBJ1-5; D is possibly TRBD1 (6 bases). The CDR3 loop spans 14 amino acids. The ends were cut back, 6 bases at V and 5 bases at J, with 14 bases in the middle. The CDR3 sequence: CASRSAAGDQPQHF. The CDR3 DNA sequence: TGTGCCAGCAGGTCAGCGGCAGGGGATCAGCCCCAGCATTTT.

This clonotype turned up a few times. The rearrangement uses TRBV6-7 and TRBJ1-2; possible D gene TRBD1, 6 bases. TRBV6-7 falls under the ORF class, with uncertain function. The CDR3 covers 12 residues. V was clipped by 2 bases and J by 8 bases, with 9 bases between them. CDR3 region: CASSYEGGGYTF. CDR3 sequence (DNA): TGTGCCAGCAGTTACGAGGGGGGCGGCTACACCTTC.

In its sample, this clonotype was seen once. This chain connects TRBV7-8 to TRBJ2-7; TRBD1 matches at 7 bases. The tail of the sequence fits TRBJ2-5 better, so the J call may be wrong. The CDR3 covers 15 residues. Germline V lookup: CDR1 SGHVS, CDR2 FQNEAQ. In DNA form, the CDR3 reads TGTGCCAGCAGCTTGACAGGGATAGCGAGGGAGACCCAGTACTTC. It is translated as CASSLTGIARETQYF.